Shown below are 21 T cell receptor beta chains from a single sample sequenced in a study of cytomegalovirus exposure and HLA in healthy donors. Researchers ran the PCR with 60 Vbeta and 13 Jbeta primers. The table came from immunoSEQ multiplex PCR; TCRdb's copy has only in-frame clones and leaves some out. The sample lists approximately 130,000 clones; approximately 80% were seen once. Sequenced: PBMCs. The receptors here all came from a man between 45 and 60 years old in good health and CMV-seronegative.

This clone has just one count. The chain has TRBV5-1 and TRBJ1-2, with D uncertain. CDR1 is SGHRS, CDR2 YFSETQ, per germline. The CDR3 has 15 residues. The V and J ends lost 3 bases and 3 bases respectively, with 15 bases between them. CDR3 DNA sequence: TGCGCCAGCAGCTCCGGTCCGGCGGGCGACTATGGCTACACCTTC. As protein: CASSSGPAGDYGYTF. Full variable domain (remainder filled in from reference TRBV5-1 and TRBJ1-2): KAGVTQTPRYLIKTRGQQVTLSCSPISGHRSVSWYQQTPGQGLQFLFEYFSETQRNKGNFPGRFSGRQFSNSRSEMNVSTLELGDSALYLCASSSGPAGDYGYTFGSGTRLTVV.

CDR3 region: CASSLLAGVGEQYF. DNA for the CDR3: TGTGCCAGCAGTTTATTAGCGGGAGTCGGCGAGCAGTACTTC. This rearrangement joins TRBV27 to TRBJ2-7; 9 positions match TRBD2. The CDR3 covers 14 residues. With V trimmed by 1 base and J by 6 bases, 4 bases remained unmatched. Germline V gene lookup returns CDR1 MNHEY and CDR2 SMNVEV (reference sequence).

This chain joins TRBV30 and TRBJ2-3; possible D gene TRBD2, 6 bases. Trimming cost V 4 bases and J 0 bases, with 11 bases left between them. There are 14 residues in the CDR3. Per germline, CDR1 GTSNPN and CDR2 SVGIG (reference sequence). The CDR3 DNA sequence: TGTGCCTGGACGCGGGATCTGAGCACAGATACGCAGTATTTT. Amino acid sequence: CAWTRDLSTDTQYF.

The chain uses TRBV5-6 and TRBJ2-1; TRBD1 is a possible D gene (5 bases). The CDR3 length is 14 residues. V shed 5 bases and J shed 1 base, with 10 bases lying between them. Per germline, CDR1 SGHDT and CDR2 YYEEEE. The CDR3 DNA reads TGTGCCAGCAGTTACGACAGTTCCTACAATGAGCAGTTCTTC. Residues: CASSYDSSYNEQFF.

V gene TRBV7-9 combines with J gene TRBJ2-1, with D perhaps matching TRBD1 (7 bases). The CDR3 is made up of 16 amino acids. CDR1 and CDR2 from the germline V gene are SEHNR and FQNEAQ (reference sequence). The V gene lost 1 base and the J gene lost 8 bases, with 18 bases spanning the gap. The CDR3 DNA sequence: TGTGCCAGCAGCTTAGGGAGGGGGCTTGAGGGGGATGAGCAGTTCTTC. It is translated as CASSLGRGLEGDEQFF.

The chain carries TRBV18 and TRBJ1-6, with 9 positions matching TRBD1. Germline lookup yields CDR1 KGHSH and CDR2 LQKENI. CDR3 length: 15 residues. Trimming took 5 bases from V and 7 from J; bases not matched to a gene: 6. The CDR3 region has the DNA TGTGCCAGCTCAAAGGGAGGACAGGGGAATTCACCCCTCCACTTT. Its protein is CASSKGGQGNSPLHF.

J is TRBJ2-1 and V is TRBV5-1; TRBD2 might be the D (6 bases). Germline V lookup: CDR1 SGHRS, CDR2 YFSETQ. V was shortened by 0 bases and J by 0 bases, with 7 bases between the two germline ends. The CDR3 runs to 15 residues. CDR3 coding DNA: TGCGCCAGCAGCTTGGGGGGGGTCTCCTACAATGAGCAGTTCTTC. Residues: CASSLGGVSYNEQFF.

This CDR3 reads CASSPSAQGVAKNIQYF. In DNA, the CDR3 is TGTGCCAGCAGTCCGTCGGCACAGGGGGTGGCCAAAAACATTCAGTACTTC. The chain employs TRBV28 and TRBJ2-4; TRBD1 matches at 8 bases. Germline lookup yields CDR1 MDHEN and CDR2 SYDVKM. The CDR3 has 17 residues. Unmatched junction bases numbered 10, after V lost 5 bases and J lost 1 base.

Here the CDR3 DNA reads TGTGCCAGCATATTGAACTCGCTGCACTACAATGAGCAGTTCTTC. The encoded protein is CASILNSLHYNEQFF. The genes are TRBV11-3 and TRBJ2-1, with D hard to call. The CDR3 has 15 amino acids. Germline CDR1 and CDR2: SGHNT and YENEEA. Trimming left V 7 bases short and J 3 bases short, with 16 bases between.

The J gene is TRBJ2-5, the V gene TRBV5-1; tentative D call: TRBD1 (6 bases). V was cut by 3 bases and J by 1 base, with 10 bases left in between. The CDR3 contains 14 residues. CDR1 SGHRS and CDR2 YFSETQ come from the germline V gene. As DNA, the CDR3 is TGCGCCAGCAGCTCACCGACAGGCCAAGAGACCCAGTACTTC. This codes for CASSSPTGQETQYF.

V usage is TRBV7-2 and J usage is TRBJ2-1, with D possibly TRBD2 on 6 matching bases. CDR1 is SGHTA, CDR2 FQGNSA, per germline. Trimming took off 1 base at V and 8 bases at J, with 12 bases between the two ends. The CDR3 loop spans 14 amino acids. The CDR3 DNA reads TGTGCCAGCAGCTTAGGGCTAGCGAGCGATGAGCAGTTCTTC. Translating gives CASSLGLASDEQFF.

The rearrangement links TRBV10-1 to TRBJ2-1; D might be TRBD2 (6 bases). CDR3 length: 15 residues. Germline V gene data show CDR1 as WNHNN and CDR2 as SYGVQD (reference sequence). The V end lost 8 bases, the J end lost 8 bases, and 22 bases lay between the germline ends. The CDR3 here is CASPRGLAPEDEQFF. In DNA, the CDR3 is TGCGCCAGCCCCAGAGGGCTAGCGCCTGAGGATGAGCAGTTCTTC.

V and J are TRBV14 and TRBJ1-2, with 7 bases that match TRBD1. The CDR3 spans 14 residues. V gave up 1 base and J gave up 3 bases; unmatched junction bases: 2. The germline V gene encodes CDR1 SGHDN and CDR2 FVKESK. CDR3 DNA sequence: TGTGCCAGCAGCCAAGTCGGGACAGACTATGGCTACACCTTC. Translated, it gives CASSQVGTDYGYTF.

The chain couples TRBV7-6 to TRBJ1-2; D call uncertain. CDR1 and CDR2 (germline): SGHVS, FNYEAQ. V shed 4 bases and J shed 2 bases, with 17 bases lying between them. The CDR3 length is 16 residues. CDR3 in amino acids: CASSSYPVRGNYGYTF. In DNA form, the CDR3 reads TGTGCCAGCAGCTCTTACCCTGTTCGAGGAAACTATGGCTACACCTTC.

V and J are TRBV5-1 and TRBJ2-5; possibly TRBD2 for D (5 bases). Trimming took 2 bases from V and 4 from J, leaving 9 bases between them. The CDR3 covers 13 residues. Germline-derived CDR1 and CDR2 are SGHRS and YFSETQ. In DNA, the CDR3 is TGCGCCAGCAGCTTCTATAGCGCAGAGACCCAGTACTTC. Encoded protein: CASSFYSAETQYF.

This chain uses TRBV7-9 with TRBJ2-2; TRBD1 might be the D (6 bases). Between the trimmed V and J ends, which lost 7 bases and 3 bases, there was a span of 15 bases. This CDR3 is 15 amino acids long. CDR1 SEHNR and CDR2 FQNEAQ come from the germline V gene (reference sequence). The CDR3, as DNA: TGTGCCAGCACCTCACTCCAGGGGTACACCGGGGAGCTGTTTTTT. This sequence encodes CASTSLQGYTGELFF. Drawing the rest from reference TRBV7-9 and TRBJ2-2, the complete variable domain is DTGVSQNPRHKITKRGQNVTFRCDPISEHNRLYWYRQTLGQGPEFLTYFQNEAQLEKSRLLSDRFSAERPKGSFSTLEIQRTEQGDSAMYLCASTSLQGYTGELFFGEGSRLTVL.

The V and J genes are TRBV10-3 and TRBJ1-5; 7 nucleotides line up with TRBD1. The CDR3 has 14 amino acids. CDR1 and CDR2 from the germline V gene are ENHRY and SYGVKD. V shed 7 bases, J shed 1 base, and the junction held 4 bases outside the gene matches. The CDR3 DNA sequence: TGTGCCATCAATGAACAGGGGAGCAATCAGCCCCAGCATTTT. It yields the protein CAINEQGSNQPQHF.

The chain links TRBV7-8 to TRBJ2-1; possible D gene TRBD1, 6 bases. Per germline, CDR1 SGHVS and CDR2 FQNEAQ. The CDR3 sequence is 12 residues long. The ends were cut back, 5 bases at V and 7 bases at J, with 9 bases in the middle. The CDR3: CASSRRGNEQFF. The CDR3 nucleotides are TGTGCCAGCAGCCGCAGGGGAAATGAGCAGTTCTTC.

This clone was picked up one time. The V and J genes are TRBV28 and TRBJ2-7; D may be TRBD1 (5 bases). V lost 9 bases and J 5 bases, leaving 20 bases between the germline ends. Per germline, CDR1 MDHEN and CDR2 SYDVKM. The CDR3 spans 14 residues. Written as DNA, the CDR3 is TGTGCCAGTGGCCAGGGAAGACACCCGAACGAGCAGTACTTC. Protein: CASGQGRHPNEQYF.

This chain links TRBV5-1 with TRBJ2-7, with TRBD1 matching 9 bases. Trimming removed 3 bases from V and 1 base from J; junction bases left unmatched: 5. This CDR3 has 15 amino acids. Germline CDR1 SGHRS, CDR2 YFSETQ. The CDR3 sequence is CASSYYGTGSYEQYF. CDR3 bases: TGCGCCAGCAGCTACTACGGGACAGGGTCCTACGAGCAGTACTTC.

J is TRBJ2-2 and V is TRBV7-8, with 9 bases that match TRBD2. CDR3 length: 15 residues. V was clipped by 6 bases and J by 0 bases; unmatched bases: 2. CDR1 is SGHVS and CDR2 is FQNEAQ in the germline V gene. CDR3 loop: CASRPSGANTGELFF. CDR3 bases: TGTGCCAGCAGGCCTAGCGGGGCGAACACCGGGGAGCTGTTTTTT. The full variable domain, with the rest looked up from reference TRBV7-8 and TRBJ2-2, is GAGVSQSPRYKVAKRGQDVALRCDPISGHVSLFWYQQALGQGPEFLTYFQNEAQLDKSGLPSDRFFAERPEGSVSTLKIQRTQQEDSAVYLCASRPSGANTGELFFGEGSRLTVL.